These T cell receptor beta chains were read from a single sample in a study of TIL therapy for anti-PD-1-resistant metastatic lung cancer. Assay: immunoSEQ multiplex PCR; the TCRdb copy retains only in-frame clones and omits some. The repertoire holds tens of thousands of clones, 65% to 90% seen once, with 4% to 6% in the top ten. Source: blood, taken at baseline. The receptors were sampled from a person between 30 and 80 years old with non-small cell lung cancer. The CDR3 runs from the conserved cysteine through the conserved F or W. The D gene is left open where the match is weak. Only part of the rows carry a size: once, few, many, or a class if the clone is expanded.

J: TRBJ2-1; D: .; size: .; V: TRBV6-2/TRBV6-3; DNA: TGTGCCAGCAGTTACTGGGCAGGCAATGAGCAGTTCTTC; CDR3: CASSYWAGNEQFF
J: TRBJ1-3; D: .; size: .; V: TRBV29-1; DNA: TGCAGCGTTGAAGTTGTGGGAAACACCATATATTTT; CDR3: CSVEVVGNTIYF
J: TRBJ1-5; D: TRBD1; size: .; V: TRBV19; DNA: TGTGCCAGTAGTCCCACGACAGGGGGGATTCGTCAGCCCCAGCATTTT; CDR3: CASSPTTGGIRQPQHF
J: TRBJ2-1; D: .; size: once; V: TRBV25-1; DNA: TGTGCCAGCAGTGAACGTGGACAGCAGAGGAATGAGCAGTTCTTC; CDR3: CASSERGQQRNEQFF
J: TRBJ2-2; D: TRBD2; size: .; V: TRBV5-3; DNA: TGTGCCAGAAGCGGGGGGACTAGCGGGAAGAACACCGGGGAGCTGTTTTTT; CDR3: CARSGGTSGKNTGELFF
J: TRBJ2-3; D: .; size: .; V: TRBV28; DNA: TGTGCCAGCAGTTTCCCCCCCGGGGAGCCCGACACAGATACGCAGTATTTT; CDR3: CASSFPPGEPDTDTQYF
J: TRBJ2-1; D: .; size: .; V: TRBV7-9; DNA: TGTGCCAGCAGCTTGACAGCATACAATGAGCAGTTCTTC; CDR3: CASSLTAYNEQFF
J: TRBJ2-2; D: .; size: .; V: TRBV30; DNA: TGTGCCTGGAGTACAGGATTAACCGGGGAGCTGTTTTTT; CDR3: CAWSTGLTGELFF
J: TRBJ1-2; D: .; size: .; V: TRBV2; DNA: TGTGCCAGCAGTGAAGCTGGGGGAGGATACGGCTACACCTTC; CDR3: CASSEAGGGYGYTF
J: TRBJ2-1; D: TRBD2; size: .; V: TRBV7-2; DNA: TGTGCCAGCAGCTTCGGACTCGCGGGGGGGGGAAATGAGCAGTTCTTC; CDR3: CASSFGLAGGGNEQFF
J: TRBJ2-3; D: .; size: .; V: TRBV30; DNA: TGTGCCTGGATCACCGGCAGGACCGCGCAGTATTTT; CDR3: CAWITGRTAQYF
J: TRBJ1-1; D: .; size: .; V: TRBV20-1; DNA: TGCAGTGCGTGGAAGAACACTGAAGCTTTCTTT; CDR3: CSAWKNTEAFF
J: TRBJ2-7; D: .; size: .; V: TRBV30; DNA: TGTGCCTGGAGCAGACGGGGTCCTGGCGAGCAGTACTTC; CDR3: CAWSRRGPGEQYF
J: TRBJ2-2; D: .; size: once; V: TRBV7-6; DNA: TGTGCCAGCAGCTTAGAAGGGGCTAGCAGCACCGGGGAGCTGTTTTTT; CDR3: CASSLEGASSTGELFF
J: TRBJ2-1; D: .; size: .; V: TRBV7-3; DNA: TGTGCCAGCAGCTTAGTTGTCGGTTTAGGGGTGTCGGATGAGCAGTTCTTC; CDR3: CASSLVVGLGVSDEQFF
J: TRBJ1-2; D: .; size: once; V: TRBV30; DNA: TGTGCCTGGGCTATGGGTCTTAACTATGGCTACACCTTC; CDR3: CAWAMGLNYGYTF
J: TRBJ1-2; D: TRBD1; size: .; V: TRBV5-1; DNA: TGCGCCAGCAGCCGCGGACAGGGTGGAAACTATGGCTACACCTTC; CDR3: CASSRGQGGNYGYTF
J: TRBJ2-2; D: TRBD1; size: .; V: TRBV7-2; DNA: TGTGCCAGCAGCTTGGCGACAGGGCCTCATGGCGGGGAGCTGTTTTTT; CDR3: CASSLATGPHGGELFF
J: TRBJ2-3; D: .; size: few; V: TRBV10-1; DNA: TGCGCCAGCTCCCGGGATACTAGCACAGATACGCAGTATTTT; CDR3: CASSRDTSTDTQYF
J: TRBJ2-1; D: .; size: few; V: TRBV9; DNA: TGTGCCAGCAGCGTAGTGGGCACCTTAATGGGGTACAATGAGCAGTTCTTC; CDR3: CASSVVGTLMGYNEQFF
J: TRBJ2-5; D: TRBD2; size: .; V: TRBV5-1; DNA: TGCGCCAGCAGCTTGGATTCTAGCGGGGGGGCTGAGACCCAGTACTTC; CDR3: CASSLDSSGGAETQYF
J: TRBJ2-1; D: TRBD2; size: .; V: TRBV7-2; DNA: TGTGCCAGCAGCTTTCCACTACGGGGGGGTGAGCAGTTCTTC; CDR3: CASSFPLRGGEQFF
J: TRBJ1-2; D: .; size: few; V: TRBV7-2; DNA: TGTGCCAGCAGCTTAGGGCAATCCTATGGCTACACCTTC; CDR3: CASSLGQSYGYTF
J: TRBJ2-2; D: .; size: .; V: TRBV28; DNA: TGTGCCAGCAGCACCAGACAGGCCGGGGAGCTGTTTTTT; CDR3: CASSTRQAGELFF
J: TRBJ1-4; D: .; size: .; V: TRBV7-8; DNA: TGTGCCAGCAGATTAGGACGGGTGTCTAATGAAAAACTGTTTTTT; CDR3: CASRLGRVSNEKLFF
J: TRBJ1-6; D: .; size: .; V: TRBV15; DNA: TGTGCCACCAGCAGAGGCGGGGGCAGTTCACCCCTCCACTTT; CDR3: CATSRGGGSSPLHF
J: TRBJ2-7; D: .; size: .; V: TRBV5-6; DNA: TGTGCCAGCAGCTTACTTGTTGGGGGACAGCAGTACTTC; CDR3: CASSLLVGGQQYF
J: TRBJ2-7; D: .; size: .; V: TRBV27; DNA: TGTGCCAGCATGGCCGGTGGCGAGCAGTACTTC; CDR3: CASMAGGEQYF
J: TRBJ2-1; D: .; size: .; V: TRBV14; DNA: TGTGCCAGCAGCCAAATCGGGGTATCCTACAATGAGCAGTTCTTC; CDR3: CASSQIGVSYNEQFF
J: TRBJ2-3; D: .; size: .; V: TRBV5-6; DNA: TGTGCCAGCAGCTTGGGGTATACGCAGTATTTT; CDR3: CASSLGYTQYF